A selection of T cell receptor beta chains follows, all from one sample in a study of shared clonotypes between healthy human individuals. The repertoire was sequenced with immunoSEQ multiplex PCR; TCRdb's copy has only in-frame clones and lacks some. The table has about 820,000 clones, 85% to 95% seen once; the top ten hold more than 20%. The specimen sequenced was naive CD8+ T cells sorted from blood. Every receptor here comes from a man aged 25-40 years in good health. Each CDR3 is given with its conserved first and last residue. D genes are given only for firm matches. The listing skips clone size in some rows; elsewhere it reads once, few, many or a size class.

TRBV29-1,.,.,TRBJ1-2,TGCAGCGTTATGGACATTCACGGCTACACCTTC,CSVMDIHGYTF
TRBV10-2,.,.,TRBJ2-1,TGCGCCAGCAGGAACGATGAGCAGTTCTTC,CASRNDEQFF
TRBV27,once,.,TRBJ2-1,TGTGCAATCGGACGCTACCCTGGGCAGTTCTTC,CAIGRYPGQFF
TRBV6-1,.,.,TRBJ2-7,TGTGCCAGCAGTGAACCCCGAACCCGAGAGTTAAACTTCTACGAGCAGTACTTC,CASSEPRTRELNFYEQYF
TRBV10-3,few,TRBD1,TRBJ2-3,TGTGCCATCAGTGAGGACAGGGCAGGTGGAACAGATACGCAGTATTTT,CAISEDRAGGTDTQYF
TRBV27,few,.,TRBJ2-7,TGTGCCAGCAGTGGCAAGACAGCTTCCTACGAGCAGTACTTC,CASSGKTASYEQYF
TRBV27,.,TRBD2,TRBJ2-1,TGTGCCAGCGGAACCGGGACTAGCGGGAACAATGAGCAGTTCTTC,CASGTGTSGNNEQFF
TRBV7-3,.,TRBD2,TRBJ2-7,TGTGCCAGCAGTGCAGGGCCTAGCGGATTCTACGAGCAGTACTTC,CASSAGPSGFYEQYF
TRBV10-2,.,.,TRBJ2-1,TGCGCCAGCAGGAACGGGGAAGACCTCAATGAGCAGTTCTTC,CASRNGEDLNEQFF
TRBV27,.,.,TRBJ1-2,TGTGCCAGCGGTGGGGCTCGAGGCTACACCTTC,CASGGARGYTF
TRBV7-8,.,.,TRBJ1-2,TGTGCCAGCAGCTTAGGGCGCGCCTATGGCTACACCTTC,CASSLGRAYGYTF
TRBV28,.,.,TRBJ2-7,TGTGCCAGCAGTTTGTTTACAGGGTCCTACGAGCAGTACTTC,CASSLFTGSYEQYF
TRBV4-3,.,TRBD2,TRBJ2-3,TGCGCCAGCAGCCAAGAAGTAGCGGGAAGGGCAGATACGCAGTATTTT,CASSQEVAGRADTQYF
TRBV10-3,.,TRBD1,TRBJ2-5,TGTGCCATCAGTGAGCCACTTGCGCAGGGGGCCGGATTGCAAGAGACCCAGTACTTC,CAISEPLAQGAGLQETQYF
TRBV5-1,.,.,TRBJ2-1,TGCGCCAGCAGCTTGGTAGTAGGTGCTAATGAGCAGTTCTTC,CASSLVVGANEQFF
TRBV12-5,.,TRBD1,TRBJ1-2,TGTGCTAGTGGTTCCGATAGGGACAGGGTTAACAATGGCTACACCTTC,CASGSDRDRVNNGYTF
TRBV7-7,.,.,TRBJ2-1,TGTGCCAGCAGCCCAACTAGAAACAATGAGCAGTTCTTC,CASSPTRNNEQFF
TRBV13,once,.,TRBJ1-2,TGTGCCAGCAGCTTAAGAGGGCAGGGGAATCGCTACACCTTC,CASSLRGQGNRYTF
TRBV28,.,.,TRBJ2-7,TGTGCCAGCAGGCCTGATTCAAATTGGTACGAGCAGTACTTC,CASRPDSNWYEQYF
TRBV5-5,.,TRBD1,TRBJ1-2,TGTGCCAGCAGCCGAGGGACAGGGGAGGGCTACACCTTC,CASSRGTGEGYTF
TRBV12-5,.,TRBD1,TRBJ2-1,TGTGCTAGTGGGGCAGGGGGCAATGAGCAGTTCTTC,CASGAGGNEQFF
TRBV7-9,.,.,TRBJ1-2,TGTGCCAGCAGCCCGGGATGGGACACCTCGATCTATGGCTACACCTTC,CASSPGWDTSIYGYTF
TRBV7-7,.,TRBD1,TRBJ2-1,TGTGCTAGCAGCGCTCAGATATTACAGGGGACCTACAATGAGCAGTTCTTC,CASSAQILQGTYNEQFF
TRBV27,.,.,TRBJ2-7,TGTGCCAGCAGTACTGGGGACTTGACGCTCGAGCAGTACTTC,CASSTGDLTLEQYF
TRBV27,.,TRBD1,TRBJ2-3,TGTGCCAGCAGTCCCGGACAGGGTTTGGAGGGACCAGATACGCAGTATTTT,CASSPGQGLEGPDTQYF
TRBV5-4,.,.,TRBJ1-2,TGTGCCAGCAGCTTAGTGGGGGCGGGCGATGGCTACACCTTC,CASSLVGAGDGYTF
TRBV28,.,TRBD2,TRBJ2-1,TGTGCCAGCAGTTTAAGGGCAGGGAGGGGACCCAAGCAGTTCTTC,CASSLRAGRGPKQFF
TRBV6-6,.,.,TRBJ2-1,TGTGCCAGCAGTTACAAGTTATCAAACAATGAGCAGTTCTTC,CASSYKLSNNEQFF
TRBV10-3,once,TRBD1,TRBJ1-1,TGTGCCATCAGTGGCCCCTGGACAGGGGCCACTGAAGCTTTCTTT,CAISGPWTGATEAFF